Below, one T cell receptor (beta chain) is given with its context. This receptor's antigen is unknown. Qualities for individual bases were not recorded, and no much larger clone is one base off. Each collaborating institution followed its own protocols to collect whole blood in K2EDTA tubes. For TCRbeta analysis, collaborators shipped samples as frozen whole blood, isolated PBMCs, or DNA extracted from either of those sample types. The sample originates from a study of blood T cell repertoires in COVID-19 (dated by TCRdb to about 2020). Study-wide context: Collaborator samples came from the United States, Italy and Spain and covered acute and convalescent phases of COVID-19. The prospective study material was composed of cDNA or gDNA derived from T cells, B-cell-depleted T cells, or PBMCs. The dataset comprised deeply sampled blood TCRbeta repertoires from subjects exposed to, actively infected with, or recovered from COVID-19. The repertoires were released in a freely available public database meant as a resource for research on the immune response to SARS-CoV-2. Samples were obtained from the ongoing ImmuneRACE study (first 160 participants) and from over 1,000 subjects provided by 6 global collaborators. A de-identified subject ID, COVID-19 status, age in years and sex were almost always included in the sample metadata. Where available, HLA class I and class II types were obtained from metadata supplied by the sample provider rather than from assay-based typing. The paper's findings and limits, for the study overall: The quantity of clinical and demographic metadata differed by source and by participant and was supplied without curation.

The CDR3, from cysteine to valine, totals 15 residues. Kept here is only the CDR3 DNA, which spans 45 bases and is read in frame from base 1. Per the germline V gene, MNHEY is the CDR1 and SVGEGT is the CDR2. Trimmed from V: 2 bases; trimmed from J: 2 bases; junction bases lacking a gene match: 5. TCRbeta CDR3 regions were amplified from genomic DNA using the immunoSEQ Assay, a bias-controlled multiplex PCR. Regarding the original processing steps: Nucleated cell counts per sample were estimated from amplification of reference gene primers within the assay. To quantify the absolute abundance of each unique TCRbeta CDR3 rearrangement, sequence reads were collapsed and filtered. Productive Simpson clonality was computed per sample as the square root of Simpson's diversity index over productive rearrangements. In its TCRdb copy, this immuneACCESS table keeps in-frame sequences only and misses some clones. Where compared with another copy, unresolved V genes explain less than half of these, and the others have no known cause. D and trimming were read from the DNA, whereas the V and J calls and clone size are those reported in that table. The sample table shows 77,000 or so clones, and 74% are seen once. 2.5% to 3% of the sample lies in the top ten.

The origin of this receptor is a human donor with acute or convalescent COVID-19. The donor label of this sample is uncertain. The sample consisted of peripheral blood. This chain joins TRBV6-2 or TRBV6-3 to TRBJ2-7, with 8 central nucleotides matching TRBD1. The CDR3 corresponds to CASSYVAGGPYEQYV. The nucleotides read TGTGCCAGCAGTTACGTGGCAGGGGGCCCCTACGAGCAGTACGTC.